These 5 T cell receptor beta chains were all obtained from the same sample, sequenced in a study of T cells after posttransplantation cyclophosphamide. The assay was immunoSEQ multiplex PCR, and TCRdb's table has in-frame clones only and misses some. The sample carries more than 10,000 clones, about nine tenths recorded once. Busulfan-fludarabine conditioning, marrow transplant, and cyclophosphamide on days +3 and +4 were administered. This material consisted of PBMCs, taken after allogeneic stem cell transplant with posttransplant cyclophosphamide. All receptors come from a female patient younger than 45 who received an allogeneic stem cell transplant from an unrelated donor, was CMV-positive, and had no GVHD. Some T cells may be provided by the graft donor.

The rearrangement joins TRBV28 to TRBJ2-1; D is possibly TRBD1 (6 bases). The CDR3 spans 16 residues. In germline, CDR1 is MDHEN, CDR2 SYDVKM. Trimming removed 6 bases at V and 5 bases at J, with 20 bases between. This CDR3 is CASSGYRVFKNNEQFF. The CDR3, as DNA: TGTGCCAGCAGCGGATACAGGGTTTTCAAGAACAATGAGCAGTTCTTC.

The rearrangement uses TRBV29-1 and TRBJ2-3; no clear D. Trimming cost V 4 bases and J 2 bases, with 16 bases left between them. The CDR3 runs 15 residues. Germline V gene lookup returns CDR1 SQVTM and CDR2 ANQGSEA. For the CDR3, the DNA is TGCAGCGTTGTGTCGTCAGGCCCTGCCACAGATACGCAGTATTTT. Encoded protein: CSVVSSGPATDTQYF.

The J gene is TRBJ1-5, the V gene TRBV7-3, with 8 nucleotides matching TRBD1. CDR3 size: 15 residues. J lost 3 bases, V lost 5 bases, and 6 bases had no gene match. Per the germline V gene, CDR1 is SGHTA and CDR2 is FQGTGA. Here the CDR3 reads CASSPYRGYNQPQHF. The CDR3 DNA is TGTGCCAGCAGCCCTTACAGGGGGTACAATCAGCCCCAGCATTTT. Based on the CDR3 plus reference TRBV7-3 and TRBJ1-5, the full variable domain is GAGVSQTPSNKVTEKGKYVELRCDPISGHTALYWYRQSLGQGPEFLIYFQGTGAADDSGLPNDRFFAVRPEGSVSTLKIQRTERGDSAVYLCASSPYRGYNQPQHFGDGTRLSIL.

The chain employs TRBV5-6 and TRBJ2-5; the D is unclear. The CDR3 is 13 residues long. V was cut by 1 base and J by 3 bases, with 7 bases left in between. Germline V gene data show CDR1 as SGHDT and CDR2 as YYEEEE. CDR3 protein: CASSLRSKETQYF. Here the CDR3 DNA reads TGTGCCAGCAGCTTGAGGAGCAAAGAGACCCAGTACTTC.

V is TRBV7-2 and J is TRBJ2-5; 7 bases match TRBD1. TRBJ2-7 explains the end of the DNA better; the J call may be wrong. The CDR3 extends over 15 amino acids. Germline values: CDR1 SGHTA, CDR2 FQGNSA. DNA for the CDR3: TGTGCCAGCAGCTTAAATCCGGACAGGTATGACGAGCAGTACTTC. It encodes CASSLNPDRYDEQYF.